Below, 29 T cell receptor beta chains from the same sample are listed, as sequenced in a study of cytomegalovirus exposure and HLA in healthy donors. With 60 Vbeta and 13 Jbeta primers, the PCR was carried out. The assay was immunoSEQ multiplex PCR, and TCRdb's table has in-frame clones only and misses some. The data show approximately 140,000 clones, around 78% seen once. The sequenced sample was PBMCs. These TCRs come from a man in his forties in good health and CMV-seropositive.

This clone turned up a few times. The chain combines TRBV6-1 with TRBJ1-3, with D unresolved. The germline gives CDR1 MNHNS, CDR2 SASEGT. V was pared by 3 bases and J by 9 bases, with 6 bases between. The CDR3 length is 11 residues. The CDR3 region has the DNA TGTGCCAGCAGTGACGAGTTCACCATATATTTT. Translating it yields CASSDEFTIYF.

V is TRBV18 and J is TRBJ2-7, with TRBD2 as a possible D gene (6 bases). The germline CDR1 and CDR2 sequences are KGHSH and LQKENI. The CDR3 contains 13 residues. Deletions cut 2 bases from V and 13 bases from J, with 18 bases between. The CDR3 DNA reads TGTGCCAGCTCACCAATGGAGGGAAAGGCTGAATACTTC. Residues: CASSPMEGKAEYF.

Written as DNA, the CDR3 is TGTGCCAGTAGTAAGGACAGCCGGAACACTGAAGCTTTCTTT. Translating gives CASSKDSRNTEAFF. V and J are TRBV19 and TRBJ1-1; TRBD1 is a possible D gene (6 bases). The CDR3 consists of 14 residues. Germline lookup yields CDR1 LNHDA and CDR2 SQIVND (reference sequence). V dropped 4 bases and J dropped 1 base, with 10 bases sitting between them.

As regards this clone: This specimen includes other DNA sequences encoding the same CDR3. V is TRBV6-5 and J is TRBJ1-1; 8 nucleotides align to TRBD1. CDR1 and CDR2 from the germline V gene are MNHEY and SVGAGI. V was clipped by 3 bases and J by 4 bases; unmatched bases: 4. This CDR3 is built from 14 residues. In DNA form, the CDR3 reads TGTGCCAGCAGTTATGGGACAGGAGGCACTGAAGCTTTCTTT. This gives the protein CASSYGTGGTEAFF.

The chain recombines TRBV19 with TRBJ1-1; weak D call: TRBD1 (6 bases). The CDR3 runs to 13 residues. V was clipped by 7 bases and J by 3 bases, with 12 bases between them. Germline V gene lookup returns CDR1 LNHDA and CDR2 SQIVND (reference sequence). The CDR3 spells CASIGGADTEAFF. The CDR3 DNA reads as TGTGCCAGTATCGGGGGGGCAGACACTGAAGCTTTCTTT.

The chain recombines TRBV7-9 with TRBJ1-4, with TRBD1 matching 7 bases. Losses at the gene ends were 5 bases for V and 4 bases for J; bases not matched to a gene: 4. Germline loops: CDR1 SEHNR, CDR2 FQNEAQ (reference sequence). The CDR3 is 14 amino acids. CDR3 residues: CASSRQGLNEKLFF. The CDR3 nucleotides read TGTGCCAGCAGCCGACAGGGTCTTAATGAAAAACTGTTTTTT.

The chain uses TRBV7-9 and TRBJ2-7; TRBD2 matches at 10 bases. Germline assignment: CDR1 SEHNR and CDR2 FQNEAQ (reference sequence). This CDR3 contains 16 residues. Germline trimming cut 0 bases from V and 6 bases from J; bases unmatched to any gene: 8. This CDR3 is CASSLAPLAGVSEQYF. In DNA form, the CDR3 reads TGTGCCAGCAGCTTAGCGCCGCTAGCGGGAGTTTCCGAGCAGTACTTC.

V and J are TRBV7-8 and TRBJ2-7; D perhaps matches TRBD2 (5 bases). The CDR3 covers 15 residues. V lost 5 bases and J lost 2, with 16 bases in between. In germline, CDR1 is SGHVS, CDR2 FQNEAQ. CDR3: CASSPRVGSAYEQYF. The CDR3 DNA sequence: TGTGCCAGCAGCCCTCGTGTTGGTAGCGCCTACGAGCAGTACTTC. Based on the CDR3 plus reference TRBV7-8 and TRBJ2-7, the full variable domain is GAGVSQSPRYKVAKRGQDVALRCDPISGHVSLFWYQQALGQGPEFLTYFQNEAQLDKSGLPSDRFFAERPEGSVSTLKIQRTQQEDSAVYLCASSPRVGSAYEQYFGPGTRLTVT.

J is TRBJ1-1 and V is TRBV7-2, with TRBD1 matching over 7 bases. This CDR3 comprises 16 residues. Germline V gives CDR1 SGHTA, CDR2 FQGNSA. V lost 4 bases, J lost 0 bases, and 8 bases stayed unmatched. DNA for the CDR3: TGTGCCAGCAGCTATTCCAGGGGGGCCATGAACACTGAAGCTTTCTTT. Amino acid sequence: CASSYSRGAMNTEAFF.

CDR3: CASSHNSGSLNEQFF. The CDR3 DNA sequence: TGTGCCAGCAGCCATAATAGCGGGAGTCTCAATGAGCAGTTCTTC. V gene TRBV11-3 combines with J gene TRBJ2-1, with 9 bases aligning to TRBD2. Germline CDR1 is SGHNT and CDR2 is YENEEA. The CDR3 has 15 amino acids. The V and J ends lost 5 bases and 6 bases, in that order; junction bases with no gene match: 8.

This clone was picked up a small number of times. This chain links TRBV6-5 with TRBJ1-1; TRBD1 aligns across 10 bases. The CDR3 runs to 15 residues. Per germline, CDR1 MNHEY and CDR2 SVGAGI. With V trimmed by 0 bases and J by 5 bases, 3 bases remained unmatched. The CDR3 sequence is CASSYSGQGRTEAFF. The CDR3 nucleotides are TGTGCCAGCAGTTACTCGGGACAGGGGAGGACTGAAGCTTTCTTT.

The V and J genes are TRBV19 and TRBJ2-1, with 15 bases lining up with TRBD2. Germline lookup yields CDR1 LNHDA and CDR2 SQIVND (reference sequence). The CDR3 is 15 residues long. V trimming: 5 bases; J trimming: 7 bases; junction bases outside the gene matches: 3. CDR3 amino acids: CASSAGTSGRNEQFF. In nucleotides, the CDR3 is TGTGCCAGTAGTGCAGGGACTAGCGGGAGGAATGAGCAGTTCTTC.

This chain links TRBV4-2 with TRBJ2-4; D is perhaps TRBD1 (6 bases). CDR3 length: 18 amino acids. V lost 0 bases and J lost 2, with 17 bases in between. The germline CDR1 and CDR2 sequences are LGHNA and YNFKEQ. The CDR3 here is CASSQDRGQGITKNIQYF. The CDR3 region has the DNA TGTGCCAGCAGCCAAGATCGAGGGCAGGGGATCACCAAAAACATTCAGTACTTC.

This chain connects TRBV27 to TRBJ1-2; D is unclear. There are 15 residues in the CDR3. Trimming removed 1 base at V and 7 bases at J, with 16 bases between. CDR1 is MNHEY, CDR2 SMNVEV, per germline (reference sequence). In DNA, the CDR3 is TGTGCCAGCAGTTTATACTTCGGACCGCGGGTTGGCTACACCTTC. This translates into CASSLYFGPRVGYTF.

V is TRBV10-1 and J is TRBJ2-3, with TRBD1 identical over 8 bases. Germline CDR1 reads WNHNN; CDR2 reads SYGVQD (reference sequence). The CDR3 length is 14 residues. With V trimmed by 6 bases and J by 5 bases, 7 bases remained unmatched. CDR3 in DNA: TGCGCCAGCAGCTCTGGACAGGGAGGAGATACGCAGTATTTT. This encodes CASSSGQGGDTQYF.

This chain links TRBV7-2 with TRBJ2-7; no clear D. Trimming took off 3 bases at V and 0 bases at J, with 9 bases between the two ends. Looked up from germline, CDR1 is SGHTA and CDR2 is FQGNSA. This CDR3 is built from 14 residues. The CDR3, as DNA: TGTGCCAGCAGCTTCATTGTTAGCTCCTACGAGCAGTACTTC. Translated: CASSFIVSSYEQYF.

The chain has TRBV5-1 and TRBJ2-1; 7 bases fit TRBD2. The germline V gene encodes CDR1 SGHRS and CDR2 YFSETQ. This CDR3 has 13 residues. V lost 5 bases and J lost 3; bases outside the gene matches: 2. The CDR3 protein is CASSGGSYNEQFF. CDR3 bases: TGCGCCAGCAGTGGCGGGAGCTACAATGAGCAGTTCTTC.

J is TRBJ1-4 and V is TRBV7-9, with D uncertain. V gave up 0 bases and J gave up 4 bases, with 9 bases separating them. The germline V gene has CDR1 SEHNR and CDR2 FQNEAQ (reference sequence). The CDR3 totals 15 residues. Here the CDR3 DNA reads TGTGCCAGCAGCTTAGCAATTGACATTAATGAAAAACTGTTTTTT. It yields the protein CASSLAIDINEKLFF.

The chain links TRBV9 to TRBJ1-5; D may be TRBD1 (5 bases). CDR3 size: 15 residues. CDR1 and CDR2 (germline): SGDLS, YYNGEE. The ends were cut back, 0 bases at V and 6 bases at J, with 13 bases in the middle. The CDR3 loop reads CASSVGGEWGQPQHF. Written as DNA, the CDR3 is TGTGCCAGCAGCGTAGGGGGGGAGTGGGGTCAGCCCCAGCATTTT.

Only one count was recorded for this clone. V and J are TRBV5-4 and TRBJ1-2; tentatively, D is TRBD1 (5 bases). CDR1 and CDR2 from the germline V gene are SGHNT and YYREEE (reference sequence). V was pared by 0 bases and J by 2 bases, with 8 bases between. There are 14 residues in the CDR3. CDR3 residues: CASSLEAGNYGYTF. The DNA for the CDR3 is TGTGCCAGCAGCTTGGAGGCAGGGAACTATGGCTACACCTTC.

This clone appeared a few times. The V and J genes are TRBV7-2 and TRBJ2-5, with D perhaps matching TRBD2 (7 bases). The CDR3 has 15 residues. V dropped 3 bases and J dropped 4 bases, with 15 bases sitting between them. The germline V gene has CDR1 SGHTA and CDR2 FQGNSA. In nucleotides, the CDR3 is TGTGCCAGCAGCTTGGGGGGGGCTGGGGGAGAGACCCAGTACTTC. It yields the protein CASSLGGAGGETQYF. The entire variable domain, with the rest obtained from reference TRBV7-2 and TRBJ2-5, is as follows: GAGVSQSPSNKVTEKGKDVELRCDPISGHTALYWYRQSLGQGLEFLIYFQGNSAPDKSGLPSDRFSAERTGGSVSTLTIQRTQQEDSAVYLCASSLGGAGGETQYFGPGTRLLVL.

The chain links TRBV6-1 to TRBJ2-3, with a tentative D call TRBD2 (6 bases). This CDR3 has 13 residues. Per the germline V gene, CDR1 is MNHNS and CDR2 is SASEGT. Between the trimmed V and J ends, which lost 10 bases and 1 base, there was a span of 12 bases. The CDR3 DNA reads as TGTGCCATTTCGGCTAGCGGCACAGATACGCAGTATTTT. Amino acid sequence: CAISASGTDTQYF.

V gene TRBV7-8 combines with J gene TRBJ2-2; D is ambiguous. V gave up 5 bases and J gave up 6 bases, with 13 bases separating them. The CDR3 has 14 amino acids. CDR1 and CDR2 (germline): SGHVS, FQNEAQ. The CDR3 sequence: CASSRVSGSGELFF. CDR3 DNA: TGTGCCAGCAGCCGGGTTTCGGGTTCCGGGGAGCTGTTTTTT. Full variable domain (missing parts from reference TRBV7-8 and TRBJ2-2): GAGVSQSPRYKVAKRGQDVALRCDPISGHVSLFWYQQALGQGPEFLTYFQNEAQLDKSGLPSDRFFAERPEGSVSTLKIQRTQQEDSAVYLCASSRVSGSGELFFGEGSRLTVL.

This chain joins TRBV10-1 and TRBJ1-4; D unresolved. The germline CDR1 and CDR2 sequences are WNHNN and SYGVQD (reference sequence). The CDR3 has 13 amino acids. The V end lost 2 bases, the J end lost 4 bases, and 5 bases lay between the germline ends. The CDR3 reads CASSEERNEKLFF. The CDR3 DNA is TGCGCCAGCAGTGAGGAGCGTAATGAAAAACTGTTTTTT.

The chain has TRBV4-2 and TRBJ1-1, with TRBD1 matching over 10 bases. The germline V gene encodes CDR1 LGHNA and CDR2 YNFKEQ. The CDR3 spans 16 residues. The V and J ends lost 1 base and 7 bases, in that order; junction bases with no gene match: 9. The CDR3 DNA follows: TGTGCCAGCAGCCAAGCCGGGACAGGGGAACGCATTGAAGCTTTCTTT. Translation gives CASSQAGTGERIEAFF.

V and J are TRBV5-5 and TRBJ2-7, with D possibly TRBD2 on 6 matching bases. The CDR3 sequence is 14 residues long. CDR1 SGHKS and CDR2 YYEKEE come from the germline V gene (reference sequence). V lost 3 bases, J lost 2 bases, and 12 bases lay in between. This chain's CDR3 is CASSSLGGTYEQYF. The CDR3, as DNA: TGTGCCAGCAGCTCCCTCGGAGGGACCTACGAGCAGTACTTC.

The genes are TRBV30 and TRBJ1-1; possible D gene TRBD1, 6 bases. The CDR3 covers 17 residues. The V end was cut by 0 bases, the J end by 5 bases, with 22 bases between. Germline CDR1 and CDR2: GTSNPN and SVGIG (reference sequence). CDR3 amino acids: CAWSVGRGGSPLTEAFF. In DNA form, the CDR3 reads TGTGCCTGGAGTGTGGGAAGGGGGGGGTCGCCGTTAACTGAAGCTTTCTTT.

The chain has TRBV7-3 and TRBJ2-1, with 10 bases matching TRBD2. There are 18 residues in the CDR3. Germline values: CDR1 SGHTA, CDR2 FQGTGA. The trim removed 0 bases at V and 0 bases at J, leaving 5 bases unmatched. The CDR3 DNA sequence: TGTGCCAGCAGCTTAACAGCTAGCGGGAGAGGCTCCTACAATGAGCAGTTCTTC. This sequence encodes CASSLTASGRGSYNEQFF.

The V call is TRBV5-1, the J call TRBJ2-1, with TRBD1 identical over 12 bases. V lost 0 bases to trimming and J lost 7 bases; unmatched junction nucleotides: 23. Germline values: CDR1 SGHRS, CDR2 YFSETQ. There are 22 residues in the CDR3. The CDR3 nucleotides are TGCGCCAGCAGCTTGGGGGGGTACCGGGGACAGGGGGCTTTTTTATTAATGAATGAGCAGTTCTTC. It translates to CASSLGGYRGQGAFLLMNEQFF.